This T cell receptor beta chain originates from a study of technical replicates of blood from four donors. This table comes from immunoSEQ multiplex PCR, and its TCRdb copy is limited to in-frame clones, with some not included. The repertoire includes about 93,000 clones, approximately 95% of them detected once, and 0.2% to 0.3% sits in the top ten. Material for sequencing was T cells isolated from PBMCs. This sequence originates from a human donor in good health.

CDR3 coding DNA: TGTGCCAGTAGTATAGGTCGCAGGGGGCACCTTCTGAACTATGGCTACACCTTC. It codes for CASSIGRRGHLLNYGYTF. The chain links TRBV19 to TRBJ1-2, with TRBD1 identical over 8 bases. V lost 1 base, J lost 2 bases, and 12 bases stayed unmatched. The germline V gene encodes CDR1 LNHDA and CDR2 SQIVND (reference sequence). The CDR3 has 18 amino acids.